Listed below are T cell receptor beta chains from one sample, sequenced in a study. A single record per CDR3 protein comes from TCRdb applying MiXCR to the 5' RACE reads. The table shows approximately 40,000 distinct CDR3 sequences, with around 28% occurring only once. The specimen was tumor-infiltrating memory CD4+ T cells sorted from the breast tumor. These receptors were taken from a female donor with breast cancer. Both conserved end residues are part of each CDR3. A D gene is named only where the DNA matches it firmly. For some rows the clone size is stated as once, few or many, or as a class when expanded; others skip it.

cdr3_length j_call clone_size d_call v_call cdr3_nt cdr3_aa
18 TRBJ1-1 NA NA TRBV4-1 TGCGCCAGCAGCCAAGAAGGTCAGGACGCAAGTATGAACACTGAAGCTTTCTTT CASSQEGQDASMNTEAFF
16 TRBJ2-3 NA TRBD2 TRBV28 TGTGCCAGCAGGTCTGCTAGCGGGAGGTTCTCAGATACGCAGTATTTT CASRSASGRFSDTQYF
15 TRBJ2-7 NA TRBD1 TRBV28 TGTGCCAGCAGTCCTCCCCGGACAGGGGCGGAAGAGCAGTACTTC CASSPPRTGAEEQYF
14 TRBJ2-5 many NA TRBV12-3/TRBV12-4 TGTGCCAGCAGTTCGAGGGGGGGCCGAGAGACCCAGTACTTC CASSSRGGRETQYF
14 TRBJ1-5 NA NA TRBV6-1 TGTGCCAGCAGTGAAGCTGGGGGAGGACAGCACCAGCATTTT CASSEAGGGQHQHF
13 TRBJ1-1 few TRBD1 TRBV20-1 TGCAGTGCTAGTACAGGGGGCGAGTATGAAGCTTTCTTT CSASTGGEYEAFF
15 TRBJ2-3 NA NA TRBV12-3/TRBV12-4 TGTGCCAGCAGTTTAATAGGTCTAGAAGCAGATACGCAGTATTTT CASSLIGLEADTQYF
15 TRBJ2-2 few NA TRBV7-9 TGTGCCAGCAGCTTAGACAGGGCGAACACCGGGGAGCTGTTTTTT CASSLDRANTGELFF
15 TRBJ1-2 few NA TRBV6-5 TGTGCCAGCAGTTACTCGGCAGGCAGCCTCTATGGCTACACCTTC CASSYSAGSLYGYTF
15 TRBJ1-2 many NA TRBV5-1 TGCGCCAGCAGCTTCGCAAGTGGCTCTCTCTATGGCTACACCTTC CASSFASGSLYGYTF
14 TRBJ2-5 NA NA TRBV20-1 TGCAGTGCGGGGGAACTAGTTGGGGGGGAGACCCAGTACTTC CSAGELVGGETQYF
14 TRBJ2-3 NA TRBD1 TRBV20-1 TGCAGTGCAAGACAGGGGGCCGGCACAGATACGCAGTATTTT CSARQGAGTDTQYF
13 TRBJ2-5 medium-sized TRBD1 TRBV20-1 TGCAGTGCTGACAGGGGGTTGCAAGAGACCCAGTACTTC CSADRGLQETQYF
15 TRBJ2-1 few TRBD2 TRBV9 TGTGCCAGCAGCTACACTAGCGGAGTCTACAATGAGCAGTTCTTC CASSYTSGVYNEQFF
17 TRBJ2-2 NA NA TRBV7-9 TGTGCCAGCAGCTTAGGGGGACCCCCTAAATTCACCGGGGAGCTGTTTTTT CASSLGGPPKFTGELFF
16 TRBJ2-7 NA NA TRBV7-9 TGTGCCAGCAGTTCTTCCGGGCTCTTATCCCGCTACGAGCAGTACTTC CASSSSGLLSRYEQYF
16 TRBJ2-7 NA TRBD2 TRBV14 TGTGCCAGCAGGCAAGGTCATGGGAGGGCTGATTACGAGCAGTACTTC CASRQGHGRADYEQYF
17 TRBJ2-3 few NA TRBV4-3 TGCGCCAGCAGCCAAGGGACTGGCGGATCTCTCACAGATACGCAGTATTTT CASSQGTGGSLTDTQYF
11 TRBJ2-7 NA TRBD1 TRBV7-9 TGTGCCAGCGGACAGGGGGGCGAGCAGTACTTC CASGQGGEQYF
18 TRBJ1-3 many NA TRBV28 TGTGCCAGCAGTTTAGATGGGCATGGTAGTCTCTCTGGAAACACCATATATTTT CASSLDGHGSLSGNTIYF
15 TRBJ2-1 NA NA TRBV2 TGTGCCAGCAGTGCAGTTAGAGCGAGGGGCAATGAGCAGTTCTTC CASSAVRARGNEQFF
14 TRBJ1-1 NA NA TRBV11-1 TGTGCCAGTAGACCCTCCCTGGATGGCACTGAAGCTTTCTTT CASRPSLDGTEAFF
14 TRBJ2-1 many NA TRBV5-1 TGCGCCAGCAGCTATTCTAGTGTTGGCGATGAGCAGTTCTTC CASSYSSVGDEQFF
14 TRBJ1-1 few TRBD1 TRBV5-1 TGCGCCAGCAGCCGGGACAGGGGAGGATCTGAAGCTTTCTTT CASSRDRGGSEAFF
14 TRBJ2-2 NA TRBD2 TRBV28 TGTGCCAGCCTCTTAGGGAGGGTGGCCGGGGAGCTGTTTTTT CASLLGRVAGELFF
12 TRBJ1-5 few NA TRBV2 TGTGCCAGCAGGACTAGCAATCAGCCCCAGCATTTT CASRTSNQPQHF
14 TRBJ2-7 NA NA TRBV12-3/TRBV12-4 TGTGCCAGCAGTTTAAGTGGGGGCCCCTACGAGCAGTACTTC CASSLSGGPYEQYF
16 TRBJ2-7 many TRBD2 TRBV7-6 TGTGCCAGCAGCGTGGGCAGCGGGAGTGCCTCCTACGAGCAGTACTTC CASSVGSGSASYEQYF
20 TRBJ2-3 NA TRBD2 TRBV18 TGTGCCAGCTCACCACCGGAGACTAGCGGGGGGGCTATACCCTCAGATACGCAGTATTTT CASSPPETSGGAIPSDTQYF
14 TRBJ2-5 NA TRBD2 TRBV5-1 TGCGCCAGCAGCTCGACTAGCGGGGACCTTCGCCAGTACTTC CASSSTSGDLRQYF
16 TRBJ2-5 NA TRBD2 TRBV20-1 TGCAGTGCTAAACTTCTAGCGGGAGCTTTAGGGGAGACCCAGTACTTC CSAKLLAGALGETQYF
13 TRBJ2-3 many TRBD2 TRBV20-1 TGCAGTGCTAGGGTATCGACTAGCGGAATACCCCCCTTT CSARVSTSGIPPF
20 TRBJ2-1 NA TRBD2 TRBV7-6 TGTGCCAGCAGCTTAGTAGGGACTAGCGGGACGCGGGGCTCCTACAATGAGCAGTTCTTC CASSLVGTSGTRGSYNEQFF
17 TRBJ2-4 once TRBD1 TRBV20-1 TGCAGTGCTAGAACCCTTTGGGGGACAGGGGACAAAAACATTCAGTACTTC CSARTLWGTGDKNIQYF
12 TRBJ1-3 few NA TRBV12-3/TRBV12-4 TGTGCCAGCAGTTTCGGAGCAAACACCATATATTTT CASSFGANTIYF
14 TRBJ2-2 NA NA TRBV7-2 TGTGCCAGCAGCCCCCGAGGGTCCTCGCGGGAGCTGTTTTTT CASSPRGSSRELFF
16 TRBJ1-3 many NA TRBV4-3 TGCGCCAGCAGCCAAGACGGGAGGGTTCCTGGAAACACCATATATTTT CASSQDGRVPGNTIYF
18 TRBJ2-7 few TRBD2 TRBV7-6 TGTGCCAGCAGCTTAGCGTATACTAGCGGGAGGGCCTCCTACGAGCAGTACTTC CASSLAYTSGRASYEQYF
15 TRBJ1-1 NA TRBD1 TRBV5-1 TGCGCCAGCAGCCCAACGACAGGGGTGAACACTGAAGCTTTCTTT CASSPTTGVNTEAFF
14 TRBJ2-7 NA TRBD2 TRBV7-9 TGTGCCAGCAGCTTGAGCGGGAGCTCCTACGAGCAGTACTTC CASSLSGSSYEQYF
14 TRBJ2-7 NA TRBD1 TRBV20-1 TGCAGTGCTAGAGAGACAGGGTTTGCCTACGAGCAGTACTTC CSARETGFAYEQYF
13 TRBJ2-2 many NA TRBV9 TGTGCCAGCAGCGTAAGGAGTAGGGGGGAGCTGTTTTTT CASSVRSRGELFF